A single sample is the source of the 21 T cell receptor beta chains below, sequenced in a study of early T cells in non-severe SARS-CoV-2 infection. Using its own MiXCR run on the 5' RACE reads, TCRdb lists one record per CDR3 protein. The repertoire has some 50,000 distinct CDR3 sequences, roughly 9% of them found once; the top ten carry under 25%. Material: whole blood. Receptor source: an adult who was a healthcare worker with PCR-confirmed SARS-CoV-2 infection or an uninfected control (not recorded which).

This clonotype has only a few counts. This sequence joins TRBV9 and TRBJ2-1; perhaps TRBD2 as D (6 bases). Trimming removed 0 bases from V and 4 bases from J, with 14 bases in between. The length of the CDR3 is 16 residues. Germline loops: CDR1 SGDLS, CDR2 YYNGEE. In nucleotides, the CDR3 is TGTGCCAGCAGCGTAGTAGTAGCGGAGGATTACAATGAGCAGTTCTTC. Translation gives CASSVVVAEDYNEQFF.

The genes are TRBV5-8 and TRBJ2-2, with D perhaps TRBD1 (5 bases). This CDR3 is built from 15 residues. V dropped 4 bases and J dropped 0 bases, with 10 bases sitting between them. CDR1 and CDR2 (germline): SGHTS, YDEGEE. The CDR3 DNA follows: TGTGCCAGCAGCCGGCAGGGATCGAACACCGGGGAGCTGTTTTTT. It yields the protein CASSRQGSNTGELFF.

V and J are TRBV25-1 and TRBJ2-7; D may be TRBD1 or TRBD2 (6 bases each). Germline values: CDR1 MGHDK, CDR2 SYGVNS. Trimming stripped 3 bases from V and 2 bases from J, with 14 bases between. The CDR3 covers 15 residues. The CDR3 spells CASSEKGGRAYEQYF. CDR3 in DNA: TGTGCCAGCAGTGAGAAGGGGGGCAGGGCCTACGAGCAGTACTTC.

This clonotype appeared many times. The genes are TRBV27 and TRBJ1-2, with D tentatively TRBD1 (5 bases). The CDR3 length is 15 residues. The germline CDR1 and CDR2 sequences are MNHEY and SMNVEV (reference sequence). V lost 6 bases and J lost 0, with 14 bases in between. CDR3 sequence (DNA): TGTGCCAGCAGCCGTTCGGGGGGGTCTAACTATGGCTACACCTTC. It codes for CASSRSGGSNYGYTF.

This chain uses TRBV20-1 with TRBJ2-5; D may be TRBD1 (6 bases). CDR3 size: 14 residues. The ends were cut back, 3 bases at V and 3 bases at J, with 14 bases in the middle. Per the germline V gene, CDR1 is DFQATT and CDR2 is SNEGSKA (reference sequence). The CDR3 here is CSARKRQEKETQYF. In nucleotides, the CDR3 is TGCAGTGCTAGGAAGAGACAGGAAAAAGAGACCCAGTACTTC.

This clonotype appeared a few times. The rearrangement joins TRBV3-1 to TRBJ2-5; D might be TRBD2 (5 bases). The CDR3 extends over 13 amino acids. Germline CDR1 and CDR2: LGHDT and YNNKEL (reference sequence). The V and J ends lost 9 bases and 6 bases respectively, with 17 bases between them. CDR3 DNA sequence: TGTGCCAGTGACTACGGACCGGGCCAGACCCAGTACTTC. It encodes CASDYGPGQTQYF.

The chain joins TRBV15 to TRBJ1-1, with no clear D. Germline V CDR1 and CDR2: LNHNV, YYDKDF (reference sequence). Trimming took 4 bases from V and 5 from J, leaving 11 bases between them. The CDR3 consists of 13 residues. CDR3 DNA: TGTGCCACCAGCAAGGTCCTAGGGACTGAAGCTTTCTTT. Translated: CATSKVLGTEAFF.

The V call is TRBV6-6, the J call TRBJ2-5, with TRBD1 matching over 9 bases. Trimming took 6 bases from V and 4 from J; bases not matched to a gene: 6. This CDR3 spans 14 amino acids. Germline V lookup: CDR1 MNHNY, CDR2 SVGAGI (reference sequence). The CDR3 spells CASSPPGQGETQYF. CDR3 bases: TGTGCCAGCAGCCCACCGGGACAGGGAGAGACCCAGTACTTC.

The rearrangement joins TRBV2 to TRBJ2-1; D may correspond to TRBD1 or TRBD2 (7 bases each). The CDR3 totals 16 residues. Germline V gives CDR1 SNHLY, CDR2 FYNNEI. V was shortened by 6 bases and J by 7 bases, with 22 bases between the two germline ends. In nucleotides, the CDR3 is TGTGCCAGCAGCCTCCCGCTGGGCAGGGGGGGAAATGAGCAGTTCTTC. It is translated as CASSLPLGRGGNEQFF.

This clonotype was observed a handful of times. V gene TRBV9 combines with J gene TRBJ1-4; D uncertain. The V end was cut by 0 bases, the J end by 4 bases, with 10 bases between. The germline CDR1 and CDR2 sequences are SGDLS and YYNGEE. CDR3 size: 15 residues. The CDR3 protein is CASSVGGRSNEKLFF. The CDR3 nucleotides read TGTGCCAGCAGCGTAGGGGGAAGAAGTAATGAAAAACTGTTTTTT.

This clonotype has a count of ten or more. DNA for the CDR3: TGCAGTGCTAGAGGTCGGGGAATCGGCCAAGAGACCCAGTACTTC. Residues: CSARGRGIGQETQYF. The rearrangement joins TRBV20-1 to TRBJ2-5; tentatively, D is TRBD2 (5 bases). The CDR3 runs to 15 residues. Germline CDR1 reads DFQATT; CDR2 reads SNEGSKA (reference sequence). The V and J ends lost 1 base and 1 base respectively, with 13 bases between them.

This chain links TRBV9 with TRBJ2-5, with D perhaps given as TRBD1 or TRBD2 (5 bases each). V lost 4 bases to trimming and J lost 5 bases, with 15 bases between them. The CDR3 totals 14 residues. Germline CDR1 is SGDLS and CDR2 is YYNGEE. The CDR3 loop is CASSSTVRGETQYF. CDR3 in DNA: TGTGCCAGCAGCTCGACAGTTCGCGGGGAGACCCAGTACTTC.

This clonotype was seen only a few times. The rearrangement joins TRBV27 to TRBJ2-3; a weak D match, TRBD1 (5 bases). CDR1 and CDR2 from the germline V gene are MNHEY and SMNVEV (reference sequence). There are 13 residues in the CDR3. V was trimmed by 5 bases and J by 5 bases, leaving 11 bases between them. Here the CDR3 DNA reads TGTGCCAGCAGTCCTGACAGAGGAGATACGCAGTATTTT. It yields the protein CASSPDRGDTQYF.

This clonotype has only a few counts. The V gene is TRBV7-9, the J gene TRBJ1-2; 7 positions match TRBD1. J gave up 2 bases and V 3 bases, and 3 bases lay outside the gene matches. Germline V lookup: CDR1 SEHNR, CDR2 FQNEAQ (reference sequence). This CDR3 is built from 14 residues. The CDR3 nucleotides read TGTGCCAGCAGCTTGCTGACAGGGAACTATGGCTACACCTTC. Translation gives CASSLLTGNYGYTF.

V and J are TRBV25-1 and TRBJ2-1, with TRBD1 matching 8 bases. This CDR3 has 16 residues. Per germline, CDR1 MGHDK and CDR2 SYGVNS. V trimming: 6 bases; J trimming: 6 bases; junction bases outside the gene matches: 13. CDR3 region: CASSLNFGQGANEQFF. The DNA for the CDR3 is TGTGCCAGCAGCTTAAATTTCGGACAGGGCGCCAATGAGCAGTTCTTC.

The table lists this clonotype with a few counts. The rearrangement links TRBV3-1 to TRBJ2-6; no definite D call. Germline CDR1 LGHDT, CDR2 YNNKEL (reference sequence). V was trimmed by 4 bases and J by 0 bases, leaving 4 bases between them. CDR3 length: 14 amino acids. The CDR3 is CASSPYSGANVLTF. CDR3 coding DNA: TGTGCCAGCAGCCCTTACTCTGGGGCCAACGTCCTGACTTTC.

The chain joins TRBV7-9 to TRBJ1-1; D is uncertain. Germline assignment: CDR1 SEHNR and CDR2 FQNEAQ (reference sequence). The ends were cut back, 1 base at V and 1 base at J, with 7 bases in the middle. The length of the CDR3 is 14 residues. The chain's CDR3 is CASSLVSANTEAFF. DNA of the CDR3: TGTGCCAGCAGCTTAGTTTCAGCGAACACTGAAGCTTTCTTT.

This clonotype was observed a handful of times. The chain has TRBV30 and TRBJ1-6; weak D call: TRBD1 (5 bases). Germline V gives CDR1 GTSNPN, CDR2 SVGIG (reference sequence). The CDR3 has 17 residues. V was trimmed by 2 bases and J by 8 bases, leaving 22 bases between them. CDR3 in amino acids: CAWSLPLPGTSDSPLHF. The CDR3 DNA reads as TGTGCCTGGAGTCTACCCCTCCCGGGGACGTCGGATTCACCCCTCCACTTT.

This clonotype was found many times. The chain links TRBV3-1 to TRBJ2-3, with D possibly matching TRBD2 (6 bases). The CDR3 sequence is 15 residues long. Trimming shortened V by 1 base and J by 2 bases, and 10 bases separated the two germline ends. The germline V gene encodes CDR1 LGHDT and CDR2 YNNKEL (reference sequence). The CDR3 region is CASSQGGLLTDTQYF. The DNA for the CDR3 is TGTGCCAGCAGCCAAGGGGGACTTCTCACAGATACGCAGTATTTT.

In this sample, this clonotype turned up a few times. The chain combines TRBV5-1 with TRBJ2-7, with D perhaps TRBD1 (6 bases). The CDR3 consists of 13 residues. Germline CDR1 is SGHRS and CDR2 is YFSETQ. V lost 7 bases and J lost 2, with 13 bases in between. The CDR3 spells CASHAGATYEQYF. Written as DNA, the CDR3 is TGCGCCAGCCATGCAGGGGCCACCTACGAGCAGTACTTC.

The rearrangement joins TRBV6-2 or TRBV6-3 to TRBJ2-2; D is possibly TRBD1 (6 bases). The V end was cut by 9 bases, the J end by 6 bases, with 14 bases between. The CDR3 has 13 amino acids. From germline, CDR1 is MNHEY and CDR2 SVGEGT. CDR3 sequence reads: CASSRGSAGELFF. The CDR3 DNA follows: TGTGCCAGTTCCAGGGGAAGCGCCGGGGAGCTGTTTTTT.